This T cell receptor beta chain is drawn from a study of shared clonotypes between healthy human individuals (dated by TCRdb to about 2020). About the full investigation: Three men and two women, aged 18 to 49 years, made up the cohort. Per donor, leukapheresis produced somewhere between about 0.85 and 8.9 billion PBMCs. Blood TCR repertoires of roughly 5 healthy adults were deeply sequenced to estimate repertoire size and the extent of clonotype sharing between individuals. For each donor, three plates each were used for CD4 naive and CD4 memory, two plates were used for CD8 naive, and one plate was used for CD8 memory. To increase sequencing depth and limit assay-specific biases, different laboratories used diverse techniques to prepare libraries and sequence TCR repertoires.

TCR CDR3 regions were amplified from genomic DNA by multiplex PCR using the deep immunoSEQ assay. For each cell subset, the extracted genomic DNA was distributed evenly across all wells of several immunoSEQ 96-well plates, and each plate served as one replicate. For sorted subsets, about 200 ng genomic DNA, equal to approximately 30,000 T cell genomes, was loaded into each replicate PCR. Purified libraries were quantified with a Qubit 3.0 fluorometer, sized on a Bioanalyzer 2100, and re-quantified with the KAPA Library Quantification kit. A separate single-read 150-cycle Illumina NextSeq 550 flow cell was used to sequence each immunoSEQ 96-well plate. The paper's data handling went like this. The immunoSEQ output contained only junctional sequences without quality scores, so filtering could not match that applied to full-length reads. Sequences were annotated with PyIR, a Python wrapper for IgBLAST v1.9, using IMGT germline references to assign V/J genes and CDR3. Reads were removed for weak V/J assignments (E-value above 1e-6), missing CDR3, stop codons, out-of-frame junctions, or ambiguous translated residues. V3J clonotypes were defined by identical inferred V gene, J gene, and CDR3 amino acid sequence. Percentage overlap between repertoires was calculated by dividing the number of shared unique clonotypes by the size of the smaller repertoire. Repertoire richness was assessed with RTK rarefaction, the Chao1 estimator, and Recon v2.1 estimates of unobserved clonotypes. Generation probabilities were computed with OLGA for all TCRbeta clonotypes obtained by the gDNA method from four donors. In TCRdb, the immuneACCESS table is reduced to in-frame sequences with V and J assigned. These tables do not hold every clone; where another copy was compared, an unresolved V gene accounts for under half, and the others remain unexplained. Clone size and V and J calls were adopted from that table, with D and trimming inferred from the DNA. The sample yields approximately 2,000,000 clones; roughly 90% were counted once. About 0.36% of the sample rests with the top ten.

Paper-wide results and their limitations: Because the study included a small number of donors, the genetic and exposure-history diversity represented was limited. Rarefaction of sorted-subset datasets indicated incomplete sequencing despite the large sequencing depth. Compared with non-shared clonotypes, the clonotypes found in all four sorted-subset donors had higher generation probabilities. Pairwise subsampling indicated that sequencing depth was expected to affect the degree of clonotype sharing among donors. Sharing across several donors was observed for about 4.8% of naive CD4, 3.5% of naive CD8, 2.3% of memory CD4, and about 0.4% of memory CD8 clonotypes. Naive subsets generally had larger estimated clonotype richness than memory subsets did. Only blood was sampled, and tissue TCR repertoires likely differ from those in blood.

As to this clone: It has no known antigen specificity. No base quality values were provided; no much bigger clone lies one nucleotide off.

The donors were healthy, HIV-negative adults with no recently reported acute infections or vaccinations. Every donor was a Caucasian adult residing in Nashville, Tennessee, USA. Magnetic negative selection was used to enrich CD4+ T cells, after which naive cells were positively selected on CD45RA and the negative fraction became the memory subset. Blood was collected by leukapheresis, and PBMCs were isolated by Ficoll-Histopaque density gradient centrifugation and then cryopreserved in liquid nitrogen vapor phase. Purity and quantity of every magnetically sorted T cell population were checked by analytical flow cytometry. Each sorted fraction had its genomic DNA isolated and then quantified by UV absorbance on a Nanodrop 2000c. CDR3 length: 15 amino acids, cysteine to phenylalanine. Only the CDR3 region is kept as DNA, spanning 45 bases read in frame from base 1. V lost 6 bases and J lost 0 bases; the stretch between them is 10 bases long. CDR1 and CDR2, looked up from the germline V gene, are SGHDT and YYEEEE.

The source of this sequence is a man younger than 30 in good health. Some clones in this sample may be carry-over from other donors' samples. The sequenced material came from naive CD4+ T cells from PBMCs. The label giving this sample's cell subset or site can be read as: CD45RA+ positively selected. The chain joins TRBV5-6 to TRBJ2-6, with no reliable assignment of the D segment. The CDR3 protein: CASTALSSGANVLTF. The nucleotide sequence is given as TGTGCCAGCACCGCGCTGAGCTCTGGGGCCAACGTCCTGACTTTC.